This T cell receptor beta chain emerged from a study of blood T cell repertoires in COVID-19. TCRdb's table, derived via immunoSEQ multiplex PCR, lists solely in-frame clones and lacks some. The table has a few hundred thousand clones, around 90% seen once. This CDR3 contains 14 residues. V lost 4 bases and J lost 5; bases outside the gene matches: 6. Germline V CDR1 and CDR2: SGHTA, FQGTGA. The chain joins TRBV7-3 to TRBJ2-5, with TRBD1 identical over 8 bases. The receptor was derived from a woman between 18 and 30 years old with acute COVID-19. What was sequenced was PBMCs or T cells enriched from blood (not recorded which). The CDR3 sequence is CASSSTGAGETQYF. The DNA of the CDR3 is TGTGCCAGCAGCTCGACAGGGGCAGGGGAGACCCAGTACTTC.